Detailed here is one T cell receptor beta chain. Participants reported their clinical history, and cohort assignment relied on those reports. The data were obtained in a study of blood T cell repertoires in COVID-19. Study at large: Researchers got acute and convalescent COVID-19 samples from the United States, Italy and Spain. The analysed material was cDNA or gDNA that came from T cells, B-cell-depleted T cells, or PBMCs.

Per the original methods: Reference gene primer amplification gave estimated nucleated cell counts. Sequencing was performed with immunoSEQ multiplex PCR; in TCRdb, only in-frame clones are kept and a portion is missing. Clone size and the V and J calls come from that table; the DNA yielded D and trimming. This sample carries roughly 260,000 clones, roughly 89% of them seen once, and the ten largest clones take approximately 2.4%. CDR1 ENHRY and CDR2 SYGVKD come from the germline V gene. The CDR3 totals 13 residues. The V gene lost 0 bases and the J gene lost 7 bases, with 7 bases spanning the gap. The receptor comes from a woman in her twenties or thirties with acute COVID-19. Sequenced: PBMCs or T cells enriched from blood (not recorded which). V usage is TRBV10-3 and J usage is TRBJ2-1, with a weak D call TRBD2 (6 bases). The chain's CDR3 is CAISESRGNEQFF. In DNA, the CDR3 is TGTGCCATCAGTGAGTCCCGGGGGAATGAGCAGTTCTTC.